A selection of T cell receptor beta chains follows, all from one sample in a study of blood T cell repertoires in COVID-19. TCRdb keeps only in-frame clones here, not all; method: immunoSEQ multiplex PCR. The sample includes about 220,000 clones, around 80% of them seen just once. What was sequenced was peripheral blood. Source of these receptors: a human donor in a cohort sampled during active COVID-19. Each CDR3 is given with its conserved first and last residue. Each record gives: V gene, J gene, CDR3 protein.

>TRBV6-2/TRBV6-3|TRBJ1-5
CASSYSSRSSNQPQHF
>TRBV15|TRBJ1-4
CATSRENRNEKLFF
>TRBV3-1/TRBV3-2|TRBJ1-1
CASSLGQLNTEAFF
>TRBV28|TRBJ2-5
CASSLYPGEETQYF
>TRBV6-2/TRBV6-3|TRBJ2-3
CASSYSAGAADTQYF
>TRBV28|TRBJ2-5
CASSLGAKTQYF
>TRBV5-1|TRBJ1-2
CASSLARQGDGYTF
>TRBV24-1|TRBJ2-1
CATSDLAASSYNEQFF
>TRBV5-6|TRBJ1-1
CASSLPGTANTEAFF
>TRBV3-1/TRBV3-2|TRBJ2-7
CASSQTRAEQYF
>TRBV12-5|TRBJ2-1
CASGFIAGGVYNEQFF
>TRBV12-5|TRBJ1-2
CASGWSDSVDGYTF
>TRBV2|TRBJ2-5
CASSERRVAETQYF
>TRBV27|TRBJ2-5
CASSPIVGLTETQYF
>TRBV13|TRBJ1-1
CASSSRSGTANTEAFF
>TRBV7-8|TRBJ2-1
CASSHGLVRNNEQFF
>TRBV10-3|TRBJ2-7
CAISVSLYEQYF
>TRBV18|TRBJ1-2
CASRQGNYGYTF
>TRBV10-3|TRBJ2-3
CAIISLGASRGTDTQYF
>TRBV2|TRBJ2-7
CASSANEQYF
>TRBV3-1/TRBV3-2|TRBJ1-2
CASSPFWAYGYTF
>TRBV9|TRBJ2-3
CASSVSAGGSTDTQYF
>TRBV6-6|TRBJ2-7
CASRGGMTSEQYF
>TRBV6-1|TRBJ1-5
CASSEAQGNPIQHF
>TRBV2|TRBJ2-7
CASTPGQGAYEQYF